The clone carrying this TCR beta chain was seen at least ten times. Its cognate antigen is unknown. The data were taken from a study of T cells after yellow fever vaccination. Study-wide points: When the response was secondary, it was weaker but reached its peak faster, day 5 versus 15.

Germline V gene sequence: CDR1 SGHRS, CDR2 YFSETQ. The CDR3 length is 15 residues. With 0 bases clipped from V and 4 bases from J, the junction kept 1 base outside the gene matches. TCRdb called the 5' RACE reads again in MiXCR, with one record for every CDR3 protein. This sample has about 260,000 distinct CDR3 sequences; approximately 3.6% occur once, and the top ten carry 19%. The chain has TRBV5-1 and TRBJ2-2; 9 positions match TRBD2. The receptor comes from a man between 18 and 29 years old who received the YFV17D yellow fever vaccine. Sequenced here: PBMCs, sampled 15 days after the yellow fever booster vaccination. CDR3 nucleotide sequence: TGCGCCAGCAGCTTGGGACTAGCGGTCACCGGGGAGCTGTTTTTT. Its translation is CASSLGLAVTGELFF.